The 23 T cell receptor beta chains listed next were all sequenced from one sample in a study of OX40 agonist ivuxolimab in advanced cancers. Produced via immunoSEQ multiplex PCR; TCRdb's table is partial and in-frame only. The profile covers some 99,000 clones, with around nine tenths appearing a single time and 0.4% to 0.65% taken by the ten largest. The sequencing here drew on CD4+ or CD8+ T cells sorted from blood, taken in a trial of the OX40 agonist ivuxolimab. Source of these receptors: an adult with an advanced solid tumor such as melanoma, head and neck, liver or kidney cancer.

The chain links TRBV6-1 to TRBJ2-5, with no clear D. V was clipped by 4 bases and J by 1 base, with 10 bases between them. This CDR3 is built from 14 residues. From germline, CDR1 is MNHNS and CDR2 SASEGT. For the CDR3, the DNA is TGTGCCAGCAGTGCCCCGGGCCTCCAAGAGACCCAGTACTTC. It encodes CASSAPGLQETQYF.

This chain joins TRBV11-2 and TRBJ2-5; perhaps TRBD1 as D (6 bases). The J call could be wrong; TRBJ2-7 is a better fit for the DNA end. The CDR3 is 15 amino acids. From germline, CDR1 is SGHAT and CDR2 FQNNGV. CDR3 coding DNA: TGTGCCAGCAGCTCCCTCCCAGGGGCCTCCTACGAGCAGTACTTC. Residues: CASSSLPGASYEQYF.

V usage is TRBV6-6 and J usage is TRBJ1-1; D is possibly TRBD1 (5 bases). Trimming removed 7 bases from V and 6 bases from J, with 18 bases in between. CDR1 is MNHNY and CDR2 is SVGAGI in the germline V gene (reference sequence). The CDR3 is 14 residues long. CDR3 in amino acids: CASTPVGVGAEAFF. The CDR3 region has the DNA TGTGCCAGCACCCCGGTAGGGGTGGGCGCTGAAGCTTTCTTT.

Worth noting for this clone: The CDR3 does not end in the conserved phenylalanine or tryptophan, so this is likely a read error. The rearrangement joins TRBV6-1 to TRBJ1-6; 9 nucleotides line up with TRBD1. The ends lost 5 bases at V and 7 bases at J; junction bases unmatched: 3. Looked up from germline, CDR1 is MNHNS and CDR2 is SASEGT. This CDR3 is built from 14 residues. The DNA for the CDR3 is TGTGCCAGCAGTCCTGGGACAGGGAATTCACCCCTCCACCTT. Its translation is CASSPGTGNSPLHL.

The chain is built from TRBV5-5 and TRBJ2-7, with D possibly matching TRBD1 (6 bases). V was shortened by 4 bases and J by 4 bases, with 18 bases between the two germline ends. The CDR3 spans 15 residues. Germline V CDR1 and CDR2: SGHKS, YYEKEE (reference sequence). CDR3: CASSAGTQTSYEQYF. CDR3 bases: TGTGCCAGCAGCGCCGGGACACAGACTTCTTACGAGCAGTACTTC.

This chain joins TRBV6-1 and TRBJ1-1; 7 bases are shared with TRBD1. The CDR3 length is 16 residues. The germline gives CDR1 MNHNS, CDR2 SASEGT. With V trimmed by 4 bases and J by 3 bases, 11 bases remained unmatched. The CDR3 DNA sequence: TGTGCCAGCAGTGTATATAGGGGGCAAGCGGACACTGAAGCTTTCTTT. It translates to CASSVYRGQADTEAFF.

The gene calls are TRBV5-4 and TRBJ1-2, with 8 nucleotides matching TRBD1. The CDR3 totals 16 residues. CDR1 and CDR2 from the germline V gene are SGHNT and YYREEE (reference sequence). V was clipped by 0 bases and J by 7 bases; unmatched bases: 11. The CDR3 reads CASSLAFRGQGAGYTF. The DNA for the CDR3 is TGTGCCAGCAGCTTGGCCTTTCGAGGACAGGGTGCTGGCTACACCTTC.

The chain recombines TRBV7-6 with TRBJ2-3, with 12 bases lining up with TRBD2. V trimming: 5 bases; J trimming: 2 bases; junction bases outside the gene matches: 5. Germline-derived CDR1 and CDR2 are SGHVS and FNYEAQ. The CDR3 is 16 residues long. This CDR3 is CASSPSSGGATDTQYF. In DNA, the CDR3 is TGTGCCAGCAGCCCGTCTAGCGGGGGGGCCACAGATACGCAGTATTTT.

This rearrangement joins TRBV10-3 to TRBJ2-1; no reliable D call. The CDR3 has 16 residues. Germline lookup yields CDR1 ENHRY and CDR2 SYGVKD. V shed 1 base and J shed 0 bases, with 10 bases lying between them. The DNA of the CDR3 is TGTGCCATCAGTGAGTTCAGCCCCAGCTCCTACAATGAGCAGTTCTTC. It encodes CAISEFSPSSYNEQFF.

This chain joins TRBV29-1 and TRBJ2-3; D perhaps matches TRBD2 (6 bases). The V and J ends lost 4 bases and 0 bases respectively, with 14 bases between them. The V gene's germline CDR1 is SQVTM and CDR2 ANQGSEA. The CDR3 consists of 15 residues. The DNA for the CDR3 is TGCAGCGTTGTCAGCGGGCGCTCTAGCACAGATACGCAGTATTTT. Amino acid sequence: CSVVSGRSSTDTQYF.

The rearrangement uses TRBV28 and TRBJ1-3; the D gene is possibly TRBD1 (5 bases). The CDR3 is made up of 15 amino acids. Germline V gene data show CDR1 as MDHEN and CDR2 as SYDVKM. Trimming pared 3 bases from V and 1 base from J, leaving 10 bases between. CDR3 amino acids: CASSFGGASGNTIYF. The CDR3, as DNA: TGTGCCAGCAGTTTCGGGGGTGCTTCTGGAAACACCATATATTTT.

The rearrangement joins TRBV7-6 to TRBJ2-2, with D tentatively TRBD1 or TRBD2 (5 bases each). V shed 4 bases and J shed 4 bases, with 16 bases lying between them. The CDR3 consists of 16 residues. Per germline, CDR1 SGHVS and CDR2 FNYEAQ. The CDR3 coding sequence is TGTGCCAGCAGCTCACCGGGGACCCGGGGCACCGGGGAGCTGTTTTTT. Amino acid sequence: CASSSPGTRGTGELFF. The variable domain in full, with the rest retrieved from reference TRBV7-6 and TRBJ2-2, is GAGVSQSPRYKVTKRGQDVALRCDPISGHVSLYWYRQALGQGPEFLTYFNYEAQQDKSGLPNDRFSAERPEGSISTLTIQRTEQRDSAMYRCASSSPGTRGTGELFFGEGSRLTVL.

The rearrangement links TRBV18 to TRBJ1-2; D is unclear. The ends were cut back, 1 base at V and 1 base at J, with 10 bases in the middle. Germline CDR1 is KGHSH and CDR2 is LQKENI. The CDR3 has 15 amino acids. The CDR3: CASSPQEGLNYGYTF. The CDR3 nucleotides are TGTGCCAGCTCACCACAGGAAGGCCTTAACTATGGCTACACCTTC.

The chain is built from TRBV14 and TRBJ1-1, with D maybe TRBD1 (6 bases). Germline values: CDR1 SGHDN, CDR2 FVKESK. Deletions cut 4 bases from V and 0 bases from J, with 9 bases between. CDR3 length: 14 residues. The CDR3 DNA follows: TGTGCCAGCAGCCTGGACAGCTTGAACACTGAAGCTTTCTTT. This codes for CASSLDSLNTEAFF.

The CDR3 reads CASSPRLAGVTGELFF. The DNA of the CDR3 is TGTGCCAGCAGCCCTAGACTAGCGGGGGTTACCGGGGAGCTGTTTTTT. The V and J genes are TRBV14 and TRBJ2-2, with 12 bases matching TRBD2. Losses at the gene ends were 4 bases for V and 5 bases for J; bases not matched to a gene: 5. The CDR3 covers 16 residues. CDR1 and CDR2 (germline): SGHDN, FVKESK.

The J gene is TRBJ2-3, the V gene TRBV5-6, with TRBD1 identical over 9 bases. Germline V gene sequence: CDR1 SGHDT, CDR2 YYEEEE. The ends lost 4 bases at V and 4 bases at J; junction bases unmatched: 4. This CDR3 is built from 14 residues. In DNA form, the CDR3 reads TGTGCCAGCAGCATGGGACAGGGCTCAGATACGCAGTATTTT. This codes for CASSMGQGSDTQYF. The variable domain in full, with the rest retrieved from reference TRBV5-6 and TRBJ2-3, is DAGVTQSPTHLIKTRGQQVTLRCSPKSGHDTVSWYQQALGQGPQFIFQYYEEEERQRGNFPDRFSGHQFPNYSSELNVNALLLGDSALYLCASSMGQGSDTQYFGPGTRLTVL.

This clone was seen once. V gene TRBV19 combines with J gene TRBJ1-4; D is ambiguous. With 3 bases removed from V and 7 bases from J, the gap between germline ends came to 18 bases. This CDR3 spans 16 amino acids. The germline CDR1 and CDR2 sequences are LNHDA and SQIVND (reference sequence). In DNA form, the CDR3 reads TGTGCCAGTAGTATTTGGGGAAAGGGTGTCGGTGAAAAACTGTTTTTT. Its protein is CASSIWGKGVGEKLFF.

The chain joins TRBV5-4 to TRBJ1-2; 11 bases agree with TRBD1. Looked up from germline, CDR1 is SGHNT and CDR2 is YYREEE (reference sequence). The CDR3 loop spans 16 amino acids. V lost 4 bases and J lost 7; bases outside the gene matches: 12. The CDR3 reads CASSLGQGAQRSGYTF. The CDR3 DNA reads TGTGCCAGCAGCCTCGGACAGGGGGCGCAAAGATCTGGCTACACCTTC.

This chain uses TRBV2 with TRBJ1-4; possibly TRBD1 for D (6 bases). This CDR3 region has 13 residues. Trimming cost V 5 bases and J 8 bases, with 12 bases left between them. Per the germline V gene, CDR1 is SNHLY and CDR2 is FYNNEI. Written as DNA, the CDR3 is TGTGCCAGCAGTTACAGGGTCACGGAAAAACTGTTTTTT. This sequence encodes CASSYRVTEKLFF.

V and J are TRBV11-3 and TRBJ2-2; a weak D match, TRBD1 (6 bases). Trimming took off 6 bases at V and 6 bases at J, with 14 bases between the two ends. The germline CDR1 and CDR2 sequences are SGHNT and YENEEA. CDR3 size: 14 residues. In nucleotides, the CDR3 is TGTGCCAGCAGTTATAACAGGGATCCCGGGGAGCTGTTTTTT. Its translation is CASSYNRDPGELFF.

This clone appeared once. J is TRBJ2-1 and V is TRBV7-2, with TRBD2 identical over 11 bases. Trimming at V came to 5 bases and at J to 2 bases, leaving 8 bases not matched to a gene. Per germline, CDR1 SGHTA and CDR2 FQGNSA. CDR3 length: 17 residues. CDR3 DNA sequence: TGTGCCAGCAGCCGAGGTAGCGGGGGGGCCCCCTACAATGAGCAGTTCTTC. Protein sequence: CASSRGSGGAPYNEQFF.

The J gene is TRBJ1-5, the V gene TRBV19, with 9 bases that match TRBD1. After removal of 10 bases from V and 4 bases from J, the junction contained 11 bases not matched to a gene. The germline V gene has CDR1 LNHDA and CDR2 SQIVND (reference sequence). The CDR3 consists of 15 residues. The CDR3 sequence is CATLPGQGRNQPQHF. The CDR3 DNA is TGTGCCACCCTCCCCGGACAGGGGCGAAATCAGCCCCAGCATTTT. Full variable domain (missing parts from reference TRBV19 and TRBJ1-5): DGGITQSPKYLFRKEGQNVTLSCEQNLNHDAMYWYRQDPGQGLRLIYYSQIVNDFQKGDIAEGYSVSREKKESFPLTVTSAQKNPTAFYLCATLPGQGRNQPQHFGDGTRLSIL.

Notes on this clone: Other DNA sequences of this sample code for an identical CDR3. This rearrangement joins TRBV7-2 to TRBJ1-1; perhaps TRBD1 as D (5 bases). The CDR3 has 13 amino acids. With 1 base removed from V and 8 bases from J, the gap between germline ends came to 11 bases. Germline assignment: CDR1 SGHTA and CDR2 FQGNSA. CDR3 bases: TGTGCCAGCAGCTTAGAATGGGGCACCGAAGCTTTCTTT. Translating it yields CASSLEWGTEAFF.